This T cell receptor (beta chain) was recorded in a study of T cell changes during pregnancy in multiple sclerosis. The method was immunoSEQ multiplex PCR; TCRdb's version includes in-frame clones alone and lacks a portion of them. The sample lists about 120,000 clones, approximately 94% occurring once. V lost 10 bases and J 3 bases, leaving 13 bases between the germline ends. CDR3 length: 13 amino acids. The germline CDR1 and CDR2 sequences are MNHNS and SASEGT. The sample here was peripheral blood, taken before pregnancy. The TCR sequence derives from a female donor with multiple sclerosis, enrolled in a pregnancy study. The rearrangement joins TRBV6-1 to TRBJ1-5; no clear D. The CDR3 bases are TGTGCCACCAGGAGGGCTCACAATCAGCCCCAGCATTTT. Translating it yields CATRRAHNQPQHF.